Each of the 15 T cell receptor beta chains below was sequenced from the same sample in a study of CD8 T cells in ankylosing spondylitis (dated by TCRdb to the late 2010s). Library creation used 5' RACE. TCRdb shows the sequencer as Illumina HiSeq 2500. TCRdb reanalyzed the raw reads on its own, using fastp at Q25 for trimming and MiXCR for clone calling, and kept in-frame beta chains. Each CDR3 protein gets just one entry, which takes the most common genes and DNA from the rows behind it. This sample is represented by 240,000 or so distinct CDR3 sequences; around 7.8% of them were singletons. Approximately 6.3% of the sample lies in the top ten. The sample comprised blood, either unsorted or a sorted T cell fraction (not recorded which). The receptors here all came from a male donor with ankylosing spondylitis or in good health (not recorded which).

This clonotype was seen ten or more times. The chain links TRBV5-1 to TRBJ2-7; D gene uncertain. Deletions cut 0 bases from V and 5 bases from J, with 9 bases between. Germline assignment: CDR1 SGHRS and CDR2 YFSETQ. The CDR3 consists of 13 residues. CDR3 in DNA: TGCGCCAGCAGCTTGGAAGGGCTGGACGAGCAGTACTTC. It translates to CASSLEGLDEQYF. The full variable domain, in which reference TRBV5-1 and TRBJ2-7 provide the parts outside the CDR3, is KAGVTQTPRYLIKTRGQQVTLSCSPISGHRSVSWYQQTPGQGLQFLFEYFSETQRNKGNFPGRFSGRQFSNSRSEMNVSTLELGDSALYLCASSLEGLDEQYFGPGTRLTVT.

The table lists this clonotype with many counts. The chain employs TRBV3-1 and TRBJ1-6, with 8 bases matching TRBD1. This CDR3 is 16 amino acids long. Germline V gene lookup returns CDR1 LGHDT and CDR2 YNNKEL (reference sequence). V lost 2 bases, J lost 6 bases, and 6 bases stayed unmatched. This CDR3 is CASSQTGGRSNSPLHF. The DNA for the CDR3 is TGTGCCAGCAGCCAAACAGGGGGAAGGAGTAATTCACCCCTCCACTTT.

Ten or more counts support this clonotype. The rearrangement joins TRBV20-1 to TRBJ1-2; no clear D gene. The V gene's germline CDR1 is DFQATT and CDR2 SNEGSKA (reference sequence). The CDR3 loop spans 11 amino acids. Trimming shortened V by 6 bases and J by 2 bases, and 7 bases separated the two germline ends. The CDR3 is CSASGNYGYTF. In nucleotides, the CDR3 is TGCAGTGCCTCGGGGAACTATGGCTACACCTTC.

This clonotype turned up a few times. This chain links TRBV20-1 with TRBJ1-1, with 9 bases lining up with TRBD1. This CDR3 has 15 residues. V gave up 2 bases and J gave up 4 bases; unmatched junction bases: 8. Germline V CDR1 and CDR2: DFQATT, SNEGSKA (reference sequence). CDR3 in amino acids: CSARTITGGRTEAFF. In nucleotides, the CDR3 is TGCAGTGCTAGAACAATCACAGGGGGCCGCACTGAAGCTTTCTTT.

J is TRBJ2-5 and V is TRBV28; 7 bases align to TRBD2. This CDR3 comprises 15 residues. Trimming at V came to 7 bases and at J to 0 bases, leaving 8 bases not matched to a gene. The germline gives CDR1 MDHEN, CDR2 SYDVKM. The CDR3 loop reads CASTLGRDYQETQYF. Written as DNA, the CDR3 is TGTGCCAGCACCCTAGGGAGGGACTACCAAGAGACCCAGTACTTC.

The table lists this clonotype with many counts. J is TRBJ2-7 and V is TRBV3-1, with 7 bases aligning to TRBD2. CDR1 is LGHDT and CDR2 is YNNKEL in the germline V gene (reference sequence). This CDR3 is 14 amino acids long. V shed 4 bases, J shed 2 bases, and the junction held 5 bases outside the gene matches. The CDR3 DNA follows: TGTGCCAGCAGCCCCGGGACTACCCCCTACGAGCAGTACTTC. Its protein is CASSPGTTPYEQYF.

This clonotype appeared many times. J is TRBJ2-3 and V is TRBV7-8; possible D gene TRBD2, 6 bases. This CDR3 spans 16 amino acids. Germline lookup yields CDR1 SGHVS and CDR2 FQNEAQ. V was clipped by 0 bases and J by 0 bases, with 10 bases between them. CDR3: CASSLARGTSTDTQYF. CDR3 DNA: TGTGCCAGCAGCTTAGCGCGAGGGACTAGCACAGATACGCAGTATTTT.

This clonotype has a count of ten or more. The CDR3 sequence is CSANSRRGADTQYF. The CDR3 nucleotides read TGCAGTGCTAACTCCAGGAGGGGGGCAGATACGCAGTATTTT. This chain connects TRBV20-1 to TRBJ2-3; D might be TRBD1 or TRBD2, each matching 6 bases. This CDR3 spans 14 amino acids. Germline CDR1 reads DFQATT; CDR2 reads SNEGSKA (reference sequence). V lost 4 bases and J 4 bases, leaving 15 bases between the germline ends.

The chain has TRBV12-3 or TRBV12-4 and TRBJ1-2; 9 bases are shared with TRBD1. V shed 7 bases and J 9 bases; nucleotides not matched to a gene: 12. CDR3 length: 14 residues. The CDR3 DNA is TGTGCCAGCACCCGGACAGGGGAGCTTAGGAGCTACACCTTC. Amino acid sequence: CASTRTGELRSYTF.

Many counts were recorded for this clonotype. This sequence joins TRBV7-9 and TRBJ2-7; D is possibly TRBD2 (6 bases). The CDR3 runs 15 residues. Germline V lookup: CDR1 SEHNR, CDR2 FQNEAQ (reference sequence). Trimming shortened V by 5 bases and J by 3 bases, and 17 bases separated the two germline ends. The CDR3 DNA sequence: TGTGCCAGCAGCCTTAGCAGCGGGCCTCTCTACGAGCAGTACTTC. This encodes CASSLSSGPLYEQYF.

This clonotype has at least ten counts. J is TRBJ2-1 and V is TRBV2, with a weak D call TRBD2 (5 bases). CDR1 is SNHLY, CDR2 FYNNEI, per germline. Trimming cost V 6 bases and J 15 bases, with 12 bases left between them. The CDR3 has 10 amino acids. The DNA for the CDR3 is TGTGCCAGCAGCCGGGGAAAACCGTTCTTC. Protein product: CASSRGKPFF. Full variable domain (remainder filled in from reference TRBV2 and TRBJ2-1): EPEVTQTPSHQVTQMGQEVILRCVPISNHLYFYWYRQILGQKVEFLVSFYNNEISEKSEIFDDQFSVERPDGSNFTLKIRSTKLEDSAMYFCASSRGKPFFGPGTRLTVL.

This clonotype was picked up many times. The chain recombines TRBV7-3 with TRBJ1-5; 8 bases line up with TRBD1. CDR1 is SGHTA and CDR2 is FQGTGA in the germline V gene. Trimming removed 1 base from V and 4 bases from J; junction bases left unmatched: 9. The CDR3 sequence is 17 residues long. The DNA of the CDR3 is TGTGCCAGCAGCTTAAAAGACCAGGGGGCGGAAAATCAGCCCCAGCATTTT. Translation: CASSLKDQGAENQPQHF.

This clonotype was seen a few times. The chain combines TRBV6-1 with TRBJ1-1, with TRBD1 identical over 8 bases. The CDR3 has 14 residues. CDR1 and CDR2 (germline): MNHNS, SASEGT. With 6 bases clipped from V and 6 bases from J, the junction kept 9 bases outside the gene matches. The CDR3, as DNA: TGTGCCAGCAGGCACACGACAGGGGCGCCTGAAGCTTTCTTT. It encodes CASRHTTGAPEAFF.

This clonotype has ten or more counts. This rearrangement joins TRBV20-1 to TRBJ1-1; TRBD1 matches 9 bases. The CDR3 has 15 residues. Germline assignment: CDR1 DFQATT and CDR2 SNEGSKA (reference sequence). Trimming removed 1 base from V and 3 bases from J; junction bases left unmatched: 6. This CDR3 reads CSARATGGRYTEAFF. The CDR3 DNA reads TGCAGTGCTAGAGCTACAGGGGGCAGGTACACTGAAGCTTTCTTT.

This clonotype was seen ten or more times. CDR3 DNA: TGTGCCAGCAGCCTGACCCCTAACAAGAACACCGGGGAGCTGTTTTTT. This codes for CASSLTPNKNTGELFF. The chain recombines TRBV4-2 with TRBJ2-2; no reliable D call. Trimming took 4 bases from V and 1 from J, leaving 13 bases between them. Germline CDR1 LGHNA, CDR2 YNFKEQ. CDR3 length equals 16 residues.